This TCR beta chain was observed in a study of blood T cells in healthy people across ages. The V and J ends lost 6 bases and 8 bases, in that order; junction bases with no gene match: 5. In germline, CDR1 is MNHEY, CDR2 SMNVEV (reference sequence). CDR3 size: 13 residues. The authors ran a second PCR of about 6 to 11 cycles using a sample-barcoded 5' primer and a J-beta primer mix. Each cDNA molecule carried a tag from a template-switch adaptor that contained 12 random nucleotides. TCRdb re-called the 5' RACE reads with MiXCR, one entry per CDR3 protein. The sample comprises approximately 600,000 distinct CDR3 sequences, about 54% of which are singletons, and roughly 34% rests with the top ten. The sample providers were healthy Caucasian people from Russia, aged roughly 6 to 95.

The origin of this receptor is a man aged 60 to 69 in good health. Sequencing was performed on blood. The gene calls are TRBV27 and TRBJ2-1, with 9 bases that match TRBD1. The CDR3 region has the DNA TGTGCCAGCAGGCTGAACAGGGGGCATGAGCAGTTCTTC. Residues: CASRLNRGHEQFF.